Presented here are 16 T cell receptor beta chains from one specimen sequenced in a study of cytomegalovirus exposure and HLA in healthy donors. Amplification used 60 Vbeta primers and 13 Jbeta primers. This table comes from immunoSEQ multiplex PCR, and its TCRdb copy is limited to in-frame clones, with some not included. This sample yields over 120,000 clones, of which about 8.9% are seen a single time; less than 2% belongs to the top ten. The sequenced sample was PBMCs. These receptors originate from a man over 45 in good health and CMV-seronegative.

This clone was counted only a few times. The V call is TRBV7-2, the J call TRBJ2-1, with 12 bases fitting TRBD2. Germline values: CDR1 SGHTA, CDR2 FQGNSA. The CDR3 extends over 17 amino acids. V trimming: 3 bases; J trimming: 4 bases; junction bases outside the gene matches: 7. This CDR3 is CASSFRRTSGGYNEQFF. The DNA for the CDR3 is TGTGCCAGCAGCTTCCGACGAACTAGCGGGGGGTACAATGAGCAGTTCTTC. Filled out from reference TRBV7-2 and TRBJ2-1, the complete variable domain reads GAGVSQSPSNKVTEKGKDVELRCDPISGHTALYWYRQSLGQGLEFLIYFQGNSAPDKSGLPSDRFSAERTGGSVSTLTIQRTQQEDSAVYLCASSFRRTSGGYNEQFFGPGTRLTVL.

V is TRBV5-1 and J is TRBJ2-5; D ambiguous. Germline V lookup: CDR1 SGHRS, CDR2 YFSETQ. Deletions cut 2 bases from V and 5 bases from J, with 13 bases between. The CDR3 has 14 residues. The DNA of the CDR3 is TGCGCCAGCAGCTTACAATTTCTTCCGGAGACCCAGTACTTC. Translating gives CASSLQFLPETQYF.

V and J are TRBV19 and TRBJ1-5; no clear D. The V gene's germline CDR1 is LNHDA and CDR2 SQIVND (reference sequence). There are 14 residues in the CDR3. Trimming removed 7 bases at V and 2 bases at J, with 12 bases between. The CDR3 sequence: CASMRHQGNQPQHF. The CDR3 DNA follows: TGTGCCAGTATGAGACACCAAGGCAATCAGCCCCAGCATTTT. Full variable domain (remainder filled in from reference TRBV19 and TRBJ1-5): DGGITQSPKYLFRKEGQNVTLSCEQNLNHDAMYWYRQDPGQGLRLIYYSQIVNDFQKGDIAEGYSVSREKKESFPLTVTSAQKNPTAFYLCASMRHQGNQPQHFGDGTRLSIL.

CDR3 bases: TGTGCCAGCAGTTACTCCCCGGGACAGGGCTACAATGAGCAGTTCTTC. As protein: CASSYSPGQGYNEQFF. The chain has TRBV6-6 and TRBJ2-1; 9 nucleotides line up with TRBD1. The ends lost 0 bases at V and 3 bases at J; junction bases unmatched: 3. Germline values: CDR1 MNHNY, CDR2 SVGAGI (reference sequence). This CDR3 region has 16 residues.

The CDR3 is CASSYTENTEAFF. CDR3 nucleotides: TGTGCCAGCAGCTATACAGAGAACACTGAAGCTTTCTTT. J is TRBJ1-1 and V is TRBV9, with unresolved D. V dropped 4 bases and J dropped 1 base, with 8 bases sitting between them. The CDR3 has 13 residues. Germline values: CDR1 SGDLS, CDR2 YYNGEE.

The CDR3 sequence: CASSLGGGPGTYF. In DNA, the CDR3 is TGTGCCAGCAGCTTGGGAGGCGGGCCCGGTACGTACTTC. V and J are TRBV5-4 and TRBJ2-7; the D gene is possibly TRBD2 (5 bases). Germline lookup yields CDR1 SGHNT and CDR2 YYREEE (reference sequence). V shed 0 bases and J shed 12 bases, with 16 bases lying between them. There are 13 residues in the CDR3.

In its sample, this clone was seen a few times. V usage is TRBV27 and J usage is TRBJ2-7; 7 nucleotides line up with TRBD1. The germline V gene encodes CDR1 MNHEY and CDR2 SMNVEV (reference sequence). This CDR3 is built from 16 residues. J lost 2 bases, V lost 5 bases, and 12 bases had no gene match. This CDR3 reads CASSLRGSNLPYEQYF. Here the CDR3 DNA reads TGTGCCAGCAGTCTCAGGGGGTCTAACCTACCCTACGAGCAGTACTTC.

This clone has more than one count but fewer than ten. The rearrangement joins TRBV5-5 to TRBJ1-1, with D unresolved. Trimming took off 4 bases at V and 2 bases at J, with 6 bases between the two ends. CDR3 size: 12 residues. Germline V gene lookup returns CDR1 SGHKS and CDR2 YYEKEE (reference sequence). For the CDR3, the DNA is TGTGCCAGCAGCAACTTAAACACTGAAGCTTTCTTT. It encodes CASSNLNTEAFF. The whole variable domain, remainder taken from reference TRBV5-5 and TRBJ1-1, is DAGVTQSPTHLIKTRGQQVTLRCSPISGHKSVSWYQQVLGQGPQFIFQYYEKEERGRGNFPDRFSARQFPNYSSELNVNALLLGDSALYLCASSNLNTEAFFGQGTRLTVV.

This chain joins TRBV7-6 and TRBJ1-3; D might be TRBD1 (6 bases). CDR1 SGHVS and CDR2 FNYEAQ come from the germline V gene. The V end was cut by 5 bases, the J end by 2 bases, with 19 bases between. This CDR3 contains 17 residues. The CDR3 protein is CASSPPDSSRAGNTIYF. CDR3 sequence (DNA): TGTGCCAGCAGCCCACCGGACAGCTCTAGAGCTGGAAACACCATATATTTT. The variable domain in full, completed from reference TRBV7-6 and TRBJ1-3, reads GAGVSQSPRYKVTKRGQDVALRCDPISGHVSLYWYRQALGQGPEFLTYFNYEAQQDKSGLPNDRFSAERPEGSISTLTIQRTEQRDSAMYRCASSPPDSSRAGNTIYFGEGSWLTVV.

This clone was detected a few times. The chain recombines TRBV5-5 with TRBJ1-6; D might be TRBD1 (5 bases). CDR3 length equals 15 residues. Germline CDR1 SGHKS, CDR2 YYEKEE (reference sequence). V lost 5 bases to trimming and J lost 5 bases, with 14 bases between them. Here the CDR3 reads CASRPHPGDNSPLHF. The CDR3 DNA is TGTGCCAGCAGACCTCACCCGGGGGATAATTCACCCCTCCACTTT.

In its sample, this clone was seen a few times. The rearrangement links TRBV7-2 to TRBJ1-2, with D perhaps TRBD1 (5 bases). Germline assignment: CDR1 SGHTA and CDR2 FQGNSA. The CDR3 runs to 16 residues. Trimming stripped 5 bases from V and 6 bases from J, with 22 bases between. Written as DNA, the CDR3 is TGTGCCAGCAGCCCCTCAGGGAACACAAGAGTAGATGGCTACACCTTC. It yields the protein CASSPSGNTRVDGYTF.

The V call is TRBV28, the J call TRBJ1-5; the D gene is possibly TRBD1 (6 bases). Germline V CDR1 and CDR2: MDHEN, SYDVKM. The V end was cut by 6 bases, the J end by 9 bases, with 15 bases between. This CDR3 comprises 13 residues. The CDR3 region has the DNA TGTGCCAGCAGGACTTGGGGGCGAGGGCCCCAGCATTTT. Translating gives CASRTWGRGPQHF.

V is TRBV5-1 and J is TRBJ2-2, with 8 bases matching TRBD1. The CDR3 has 16 residues. Germline assignment: CDR1 SGHRS and CDR2 YFSETQ. J lost 4 bases, V lost 2 bases, and 7 bases had no gene match. The CDR3 region has the DNA TGCGCCAGCAGCTTTATTGGACAGGGAGGCACCGGGGAGCTGTTTTTT. This sequence encodes CASSFIGQGGTGELFF.

This clone was observed a few times. V and J are TRBV6-6 and TRBJ2-5; 8 bases line up with TRBD1. V gave up 2 bases and J gave up 4 bases; unmatched junction bases: 9. The CDR3 is 16 amino acids. Germline V gene lookup returns CDR1 MNHNY and CDR2 SVGAGI (reference sequence). The CDR3 is CASSYTQGAEGETQYF. Here the CDR3 DNA reads TGTGCCAGCAGTTACACTCAGGGGGCAGAGGGAGAGACCCAGTACTTC.

The gene calls are TRBV21-1 and TRBJ1-1; TRBD1, the table's D call, lacks a check against the DNA. TRBV21-1 is classified as a pseudogene. The CDR3 covers 15 residues. For the CDR3, the DNA is TGTGCCAGCAGCAAAGATCGACACATGAACACTGAAGCTTTCTTT. This sequence encodes CASSKDRHMNTEAFF.

V usage is TRBV21-1 and J usage is TRBJ2-3; the table's D call, TRBD2, was not checked against the DNA. TRBV21-1 counts as a pseudogene. The CDR3 runs 15 residues. In DNA form, the CDR3 reads TGTGCCAGCAGCAACAGCGGGGGGAGCACAGATACGCAGTATTTT. It encodes CASSNSGGSTDTQYF.